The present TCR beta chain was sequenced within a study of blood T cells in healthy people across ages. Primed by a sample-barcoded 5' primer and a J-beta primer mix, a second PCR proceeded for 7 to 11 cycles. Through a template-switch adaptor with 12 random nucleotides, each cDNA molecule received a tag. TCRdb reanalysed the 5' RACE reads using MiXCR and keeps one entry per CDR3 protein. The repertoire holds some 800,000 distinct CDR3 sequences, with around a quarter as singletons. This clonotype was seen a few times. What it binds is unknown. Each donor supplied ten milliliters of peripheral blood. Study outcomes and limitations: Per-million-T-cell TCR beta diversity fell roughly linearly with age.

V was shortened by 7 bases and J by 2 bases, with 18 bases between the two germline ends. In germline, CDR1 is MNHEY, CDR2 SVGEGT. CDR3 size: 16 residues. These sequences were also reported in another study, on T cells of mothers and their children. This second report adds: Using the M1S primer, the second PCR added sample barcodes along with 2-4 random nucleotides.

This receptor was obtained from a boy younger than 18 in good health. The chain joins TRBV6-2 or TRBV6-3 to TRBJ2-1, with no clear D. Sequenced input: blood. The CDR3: CASNSGHQRPYNEQFF. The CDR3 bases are TGTGCCAGCAACTCAGGCCACCAACGACCCTACAATGAGCAGTTCTTC.